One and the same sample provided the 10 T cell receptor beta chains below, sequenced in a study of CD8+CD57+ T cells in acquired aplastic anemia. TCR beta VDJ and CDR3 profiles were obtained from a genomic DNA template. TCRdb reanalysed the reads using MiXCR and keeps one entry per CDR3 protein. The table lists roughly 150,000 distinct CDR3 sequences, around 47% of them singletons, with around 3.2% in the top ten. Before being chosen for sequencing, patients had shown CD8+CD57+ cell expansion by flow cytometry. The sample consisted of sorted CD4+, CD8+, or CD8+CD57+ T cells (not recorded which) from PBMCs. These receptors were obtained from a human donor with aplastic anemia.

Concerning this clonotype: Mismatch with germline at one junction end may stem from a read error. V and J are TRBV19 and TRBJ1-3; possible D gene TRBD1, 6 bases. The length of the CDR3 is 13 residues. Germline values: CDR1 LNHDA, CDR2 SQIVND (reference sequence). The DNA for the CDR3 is TGTGCCAGTGTGGGGGCGGCTGGAAGCACCATATATTTT. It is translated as CASVGAAGSTIYF.

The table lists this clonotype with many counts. CDR3 coding DNA: TGTGCCAGCAGTTCTGGCAGGGGGGACTATGGCTACACCTTC. Translated, it gives CASSSGRGDYGYTF. V and J are TRBV2 and TRBJ1-2; 7 bases fit TRBD1. The J segment lost 3 bases and the V segment lost 5 bases, leaving 6 bases of the junction unmatched. The CDR3 runs 14 residues. Germline assignment: CDR1 SNHLY and CDR2 FYNNEI.

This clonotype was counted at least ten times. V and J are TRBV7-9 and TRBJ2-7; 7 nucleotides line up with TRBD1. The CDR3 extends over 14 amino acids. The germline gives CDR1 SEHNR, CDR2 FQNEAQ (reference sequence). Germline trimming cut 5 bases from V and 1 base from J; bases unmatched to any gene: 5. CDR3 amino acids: CASSVRGQSYEQYF. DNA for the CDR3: TGTGCCAGCAGCGTTCGGGGACAGTCCTACGAGCAGTACTTC.

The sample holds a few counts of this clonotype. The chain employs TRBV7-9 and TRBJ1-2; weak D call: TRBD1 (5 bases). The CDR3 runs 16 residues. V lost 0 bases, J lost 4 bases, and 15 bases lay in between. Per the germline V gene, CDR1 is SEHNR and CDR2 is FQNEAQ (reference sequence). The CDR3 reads CASSLAGVQALYGYTF. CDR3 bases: TGTGCCAGCAGCTTAGCGGGGGTTCAGGCTCTCTATGGCTACACCTTC.

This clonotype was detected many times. For the CDR3, the DNA is TGCAGTGCTGGGGCCGTGGGGAAAGAGACCCAGTACTTC. Translation gives CSAGAVGKETQYF. The rearrangement joins TRBV20-1 to TRBJ2-5, with D tentatively TRBD1 (5 bases). The V and J ends lost 5 bases and 3 bases respectively, with 13 bases between them. The CDR3 has 13 residues. Germline-derived CDR1 and CDR2 are DFQATT and SNEGSKA (reference sequence).

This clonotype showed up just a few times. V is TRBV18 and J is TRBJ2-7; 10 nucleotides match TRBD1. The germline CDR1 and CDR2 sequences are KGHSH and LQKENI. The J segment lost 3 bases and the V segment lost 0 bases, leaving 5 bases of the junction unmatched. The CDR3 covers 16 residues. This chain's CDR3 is CASSPPGTGALYEQYF. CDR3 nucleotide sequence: TGTGCCAGCTCACCACCGGGGACAGGGGCGCTCTACGAGCAGTACTTC.

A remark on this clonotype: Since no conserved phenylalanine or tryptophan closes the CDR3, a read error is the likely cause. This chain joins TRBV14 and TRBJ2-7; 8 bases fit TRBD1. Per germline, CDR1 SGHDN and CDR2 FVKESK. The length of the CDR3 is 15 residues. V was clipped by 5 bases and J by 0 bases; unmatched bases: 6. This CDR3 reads CASSARTGSSYEQYA. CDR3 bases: TGTGCCAGCAGCGCCCGGACAGGGAGCTCCTACGAGCAGTACGCC.

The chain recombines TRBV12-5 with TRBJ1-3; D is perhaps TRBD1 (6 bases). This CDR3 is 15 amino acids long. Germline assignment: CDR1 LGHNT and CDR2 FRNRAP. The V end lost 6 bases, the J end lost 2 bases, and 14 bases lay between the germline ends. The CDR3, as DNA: TGTGCTAGTGGAGAGGGGGAGGCCCCTGGAAACACCATATATTTT. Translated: CASGEGEAPGNTIYF.

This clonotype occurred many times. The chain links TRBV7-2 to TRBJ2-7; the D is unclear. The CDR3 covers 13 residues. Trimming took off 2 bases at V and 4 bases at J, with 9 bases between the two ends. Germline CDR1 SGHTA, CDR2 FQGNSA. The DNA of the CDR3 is TGTGCCAGCAGCTTAACCACAGCTTACGAGCAGTACTTC. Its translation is CASSLTTAYEQYF. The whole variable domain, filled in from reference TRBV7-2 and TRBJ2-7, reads GAGVSQSPSNKVTEKGKDVELRCDPISGHTALYWYRQSLGQGLEFLIYFQGNSAPDKSGLPSDRFSAERTGGSVSTLTIQRTQQEDSAVYLCASSLTTAYEQYFGPGTRLTVT.

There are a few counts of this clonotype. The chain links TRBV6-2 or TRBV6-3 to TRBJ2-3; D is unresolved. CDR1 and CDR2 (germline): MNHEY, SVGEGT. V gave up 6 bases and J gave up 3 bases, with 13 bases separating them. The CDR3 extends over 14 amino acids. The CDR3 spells CASSPWAETDTQYF. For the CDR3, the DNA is TGTGCCAGCAGCCCGTGGGCGGAGACAGATACGCAGTATTTT.